The next 12 T cell receptor beta chains were all read from a single sample in a study of cytomegalovirus exposure and HLA in healthy donors. PCR employed 60 Vbeta and 13 Jbeta primers. Produced via immunoSEQ multiplex PCR; TCRdb's table is partial and in-frame only. The sample consists of about 160,000 clones, approximately 82% of them appearing once. Sequencing was carried out using PBMCs. The receptors were gathered from a male donor in good health and CMV-seronegative.

This clone was seen a handful of times. The chain's CDR3 is CASRPERQISMWNTIYF. The CDR3 region has the DNA TGTGCCAGCAGGCCCGAGAGACAGATATCCATGTGGAACACCATATATTTT. The gene calls are TRBV2 and TRBJ1-3; tentatively, D is TRBD1 (5 bases). CDR1 is SNHLY, CDR2 FYNNEI, per germline. The length of the CDR3 is 17 residues. V lost 6 bases and J 7 bases, leaving 25 bases between the germline ends.

This clone came up once. V gene TRBV23-1 combines with J gene TRBJ2-1; 8 bases are a match to TRBD2. TRBV23-1 is given ORF status, its function remaining uncertain. The CDR3 is made up of 15 amino acids. The trim removed 4 bases at V and 3 bases at J, leaving 5 bases unmatched. As DNA, the CDR3 is TGCGCCAGCAGTCTCCGGGGGGGATTCTACAATGAGCAGTTCTTC. It codes for CASSLRGGFYNEQFF.

The chain carries TRBV4-3 and TRBJ2-1; D not certain. The CDR3 loop spans 14 amino acids. Germline CDR1 and CDR2: LGHNA and YSLEER. V lost 2 bases, J lost 5 bases, and 10 bases lay in between. In DNA, the CDR3 is TGCGCCAGCAGCCAAATGTCAGGCCACAATGAGCAGTTCTTC. Its protein product is CASSQMSGHNEQFF.

Notes on this clone: A junction boundary mismatches the germline segment, possibly from a read error. V and J are TRBV7-9 and TRBJ2-5; 10 nucleotides agree with TRBD1. CDR1 is SEHNR, CDR2 FQNEAQ, per germline (reference sequence). CDR3 length: 14 residues. This CDR3 reads CASSPTGGQQTQYF. CDR3 bases: TGTGCCAGCAGCCCGACAGGGGGCCAACAGACCCAGTACTTC.

This chain joins TRBV30 and TRBJ2-7, with TRBD2 matching 9 bases. The CDR3 runs to 14 residues. The V and J ends lost 7 bases and 0 bases, in that order; junction bases with no gene match: 7. Germline-derived CDR1 and CDR2 are GTSNPN and SVGIG (reference sequence). The CDR3 region is CALLSSGTSYEQYF. The DNA of the CDR3 is TGTGCCTTGCTCTCTAGCGGGACCTCCTACGAGCAGTACTTC.

The chain employs TRBV7-2 and TRBJ2-5, with TRBD1 matching 8 bases. This CDR3 is 15 amino acids long. The ends lost 7 bases at V and 2 bases at J; junction bases unmatched: 9. From germline, CDR1 is SGHTA and CDR2 FQGNSA. The CDR3 sequence: CASKPSRTGQETQYF. The CDR3, as DNA: TGTGCCAGCAAACCTTCCCGGACAGGGCAAGAGACCCAGTACTTC.

The chain joins TRBV7-2 to TRBJ1-1, with D tentatively TRBD1 (5 bases). Germline-derived CDR1 and CDR2 are SGHTA and FQGNSA. This CDR3 contains 15 residues. Trimming cost V 1 base and J 1 base, with 10 bases left between them. CDR3 protein: CASSLGGTPNTEAFF. CDR3 in DNA: TGTGCCAGCAGCTTAGGTGGGACTCCGAACACTGAAGCTTTCTTT.

The rearrangement links TRBV7-2 to TRBJ1-4; D is uncertain. This CDR3 region has 13 residues. Germline loops: CDR1 SGHTA, CDR2 FQGNSA. The V end was cut by 5 bases, the J end by 7 bases, with 11 bases between. The CDR3 is CASSASLREKLFF. Written as DNA, the CDR3 is TGTGCCAGCAGCGCAAGCCTCCGTGAAAAACTGTTTTTT.

V gene TRBV4-2 combines with J gene TRBJ2-5; tentative D call: TRBD2 (7 bases). V was trimmed by 0 bases and J by 7 bases, leaving 15 bases between them. The CDR3 is 15 amino acids. Germline-derived CDR1 and CDR2 are LGHNA and YNFKEQ. CDR3 DNA: TGTGCCAGCAGCCAAGATGGGGGGGGCTGGGGGACCCAGTACTTC. It encodes CASSQDGGGWGTQYF.

CDR3 sequence reads: CASSPRTSGRADTQYF. The CDR3 nucleotides are TGTGCCAGTAGTCCGCGGACTAGCGGGAGGGCAGATACGCAGTATTTT. This sequence joins TRBV19 and TRBJ2-3; 15 nucleotides agree with TRBD2. The V segment lost 5 bases and the J segment 4 bases; nucleotides outside the gene matches: 4. The CDR3 is made up of 16 amino acids. Germline V gene sequence: CDR1 LNHDA, CDR2 SQIVND (reference sequence).

This clone turned up a few times. The chain joins TRBV5-6 to TRBJ1-5; TRBD1 might be the D (5 bases). Trimming took 4 bases from V and 3 from J, leaving 11 bases between them. Germline CDR1 and CDR2: SGHDT and YYEEEE. This CDR3 is 14 amino acids long. CDR3: CASSEQGNNQPQHF. In DNA form, the CDR3 reads TGTGCCAGCAGCGAGCAGGGAAACAATCAGCCCCAGCATTTT.

The J gene is TRBJ2-3, the V gene TRBV7-2, with a tentative D call TRBD1 (5 bases). The germline gives CDR1 SGHTA, CDR2 FQGNSA. V was shortened by 3 bases and J by 4 bases, with 11 bases between the two germline ends. This CDR3 has 14 amino acids. CDR3 nucleotide sequence: TGTGCCAGCAGCTTGCAGGGAAGGTCAGATACGCAGTATTTT. This translates into CASSLQGRSDTQYF.